These 23 T cell receptor beta chains were sequenced from one sample in a study of human CD8 memory T cell subsets. By UMI-labeled 5' RACE, the TCR beta libraries were made. TCRdb reworked the 5' RACE reads into one entry per CDR3 protein, no DNA. The sample features some 17,000 distinct CDR3 sequences, with approximately 6.1% in its top ten. The source material was CD8+ stem-like memory T cells (TSCM and TCM) sorted from PBMCs. The subset was: stem-like memory CD8 T cells (TSTEM), CCR7+ PD-1- TIGIT-. The receptors were sampled from a human donor in good health.

The chain is built from TRBV4-1 and TRBJ2-7; TCRdb calls TRBD2, which cannot be checked without DNA. The germline V gene encodes CDR1 MGHRA and CDR2 YSYEKL. There are 15 residues in the CDR3. The CDR3 loop reads CASSQVTAGRYEQYF.

The V and J genes are TRBV7-2 and TRBJ2-7; TCRdb gives TRBD1 as the D gene, but with no DNA this cannot be confirmed. In germline, CDR1 is SGHTA, CDR2 FQGNSA. This CDR3 comprises 14 residues. The CDR3 loop reads CASSLSDRGDEQYF.

The J gene is TRBJ1-4, the V gene TRBV24-1; TCRdb's D call of TRBD1 is untestable without DNA. In germline, CDR1 is KGHDR, CDR2 SFDVKD. This CDR3 region has 15 residues. CDR3 in amino acids: CATSDPDTQSEKLFF.

This chain joins TRBV28 and TRBJ2-7. The CDR3 runs 12 residues. Germline-derived CDR1 and CDR2 are MDHEN and SYDVKM. This CDR3 is CASSLTEYEQYF.

This chain uses TRBV13 with TRBJ1-6; TCRdb's D call, TRBD1, is unchecked because there is no DNA. The CDR3 covers 14 residues. From germline, CDR1 is PRHDT and CDR2 FYEKMQ (reference sequence). This chain's CDR3 is CASSQDSQNSPLHF.

This chain connects TRBV7-8 to TRBJ2-5; TCRdb's D call, TRBD1, is unchecked because there is no DNA. In germline, CDR1 is SGHVS, CDR2 FQNEAQ. The CDR3 totals 15 residues. Here the CDR3 reads CASSLLRGREETQYF.

The chain joins TRBV6-6 to TRBJ1-2; checking the TCRdb D call of TRBD1 is not possible without DNA. The CDR3 runs 14 residues. Germline V gives CDR1 MNHNY, CDR2 SVGAGI (reference sequence). The CDR3 here is CASSYWDRGPGYTF.

CDR3 amino acids: CATSAWEIGGPNYGYTF. The rearrangement links TRBV15 to TRBJ1-2; TCRdb indicates TRBD1, and absent DNA this call remains unverified. The germline V gene encodes CDR1 LNHNV and CDR2 YYDKDF (reference sequence). CDR3 size: 17 residues.

This rearrangement joins TRBV10-2 to TRBJ2-3. CDR1 is WSHSY, CDR2 SAAADI, per germline. This CDR3 is built from 11 residues. CDR3 loop: CASGLSDTQYF.

The chain has TRBV7-2 and TRBJ2-7; the D gene TCRdb calls, TRBD2, cannot be checked with no DNA. This CDR3 comprises 17 residues. CDR1 is SGHTA and CDR2 is FQGNSA in the germline V gene. The CDR3 loop reads CASSLEPAGSKNREQYF. Supplemented by reference TRBV7-2 and TRBJ2-7, the full variable domain reads GAGVSQSPSNKVTEKGKDVELRCDPISGHTALYWYRQSLGQGLEFLIYFQGNSAPDKSGLPSDRFSAERTGGSVSTLTIQRTQQEDSAVYLCASSLEPAGSKNREQYFGPGTRLTVT.

The chain uses TRBV28 and TRBJ2-7; the D call from TCRdb, TRBD2, cannot be confirmed without DNA. The V gene's germline CDR1 is MDHEN and CDR2 SYDVKM. This CDR3 is 13 amino acids long. CDR3 in amino acids: CASRGLAGREQYF.

The chain couples TRBV4-3 to TRBJ2-7; the TRBD1 assignment by TCRdb is unverifiable without DNA. The CDR3 sequence is 15 residues long. In germline, CDR1 is LGHNA, CDR2 YSLEER. CDR3 loop: CASSQGWDRAYEQYF.

J is TRBJ2-3 and V is TRBV29-1. The CDR3 runs to 14 residues. Germline loops: CDR1 SQVTM, CDR2 ANQGSEA. The CDR3 is CSVVRPPSNDTQYF.

The V call is TRBV29-1, the J call TRBJ2-7; TCRdb's D call, TRBD2, is unchecked because there is no DNA. This CDR3 contains 15 residues. Per germline, CDR1 SQVTM and CDR2 ANQGSEA. The chain's CDR3 is CSVAQLAVSSYEQYF.

V usage is TRBV11-2 and J usage is TRBJ1-1. The germline V gene encodes CDR1 SGHAT and CDR2 FQNNGV. This CDR3 region has 12 residues. The CDR3 sequence is CASSLGAAEAFF.

J is TRBJ2-1 and V is TRBV4-1; TCRdb lists TRBD2, though no DNA is available to test this call. The germline CDR1 and CDR2 sequences are MGHRA and YSYEKL. The CDR3 length is 17 residues. The CDR3 is CASSQVALAGVYNEQFF.

The genes are TRBV6-2 or TRBV6-3 and TRBJ1-1; TCRdb's D call of TRBD1 is untestable without DNA. Germline CDR1 MNHEY, CDR2 SVGEGT. The CDR3 is 15 residues long. The CDR3 spells CASSSGRKKNTEAFF.

By frequency, this clonotype is medium-sized. The CDR3: CASSPGLGGELFF. The V gene is TRBV12-3 or TRBV12-4, the J gene TRBJ2-2; TCRdb calls TRBD2, which cannot be checked without DNA. The CDR3 consists of 13 residues.

The rearrangement links TRBV13 to TRBJ2-2; the TRBD2 assignment by TCRdb is unverifiable without DNA. Germline V CDR1 and CDR2: PRHDT, FYEKMQ (reference sequence). The CDR3 runs to 14 residues. The CDR3 loop reads CASSSGLSTGELFF.

This chain connects TRBV28 to TRBJ1-5; TCRdb's D call of TRBD1 is untestable without DNA. CDR3 length: 17 amino acids. Germline-derived CDR1 and CDR2 are MDHEN and SYDVKM. CDR3 loop: CASSLPREQGYNQPQHF.

The chain combines TRBV9 with TRBJ2-7; there is no DNA to check the TCRdb D call of TRBD1. CDR3 length equals 14 residues. The germline V gene encodes CDR1 SGDLS and CDR2 YYNGEE. The CDR3 protein is CASSPRPDRDEQYF.

The chain is built from TRBV7-9 and TRBJ2-3; TCRdb's D call, TRBD2, is unchecked because there is no DNA. There are 15 residues in the CDR3. Germline lookup yields CDR1 SEHNR and CDR2 FQNEAQ (reference sequence). The CDR3 sequence: CASSRTLAGLDTQYF.

The V and J genes are TRBV29-1 and TRBJ2-1. Germline V CDR1 and CDR2: SQVTM, ANQGSEA. CDR3 length: 18 amino acids. This chain's CDR3 is CSVEDRTSTGSSYNEQFF.